These 32 T cell receptor beta chains were all obtained from the same sample, sequenced in a study of post-analysis software for immune sequencing data (dated by TCRdb to 2013 to 2016). Here is what the overall study found, with its caveats: Patients showed significantly higher frequencies than controls for 4 or 5 TRBV segments, among them TRBV5-6, TRBV5-1 and TRBV20-1.

The antigens these receptors bind are not known. The protocol used for the library was PCR. Sequenced using an Illumina HiSeq 2500. Unique molecular identifiers were incorporated into TCR beta cDNA libraries to reduce PCR and sequencing biases. Using fastp at Q25 and MiXCR, TCRdb reprocessed the public reads and kept productive beta chains. For every CDR3 protein sequence, its rows merge into one entry that carries the most common genes and DNA. The sample table shows about 430,000 distinct CDR3 sequences, and approximately 37% are seen once. The top ten clones comprise about 8% of the sample. The sample was blood. The receptors were gathered from a girl aged 2-10 years with multiple sclerosis.

This clonotype was seen only a few times. V and J are TRBV6-1 and TRBJ1-1; perhaps TRBD1 as D (5 bases). The V gene's germline CDR1 is MNHNS and CDR2 SASEGT. The CDR3 has 14 amino acids. The ends were cut back, 3 bases at V and 5 bases at J, with 13 bases in the middle. The CDR3 DNA follows: TGTGCCAGCAGTGAGGTTGGACATACAACTGAAGCTTTCTTT. Protein product: CASSEVGHTTEAFF.

There are a few counts of this clonotype. The rearrangement uses TRBV29-1 and TRBJ2-1, with TRBD2 matching over 7 bases. V lost 7 bases to trimming and J lost 6 bases; unmatched junction nucleotides: 9. The CDR3 is 13 residues long. Germline assignment: CDR1 SQVTM and CDR2 ANQGSEA. The CDR3: CSALQRDCNEQFF. Written as DNA, the CDR3 is TGCAGCGCGCTCCAGCGGGATTGCAATGAGCAGTTCTTC.

The CDR3 protein is CSANADSYEQYF. CDR3 in DNA: TGCAGTGCTAACGCGGACAGCTACGAGCAGTACTTC. V gene TRBV20-1 combines with J gene TRBJ2-7, with D perhaps matching TRBD1 (6 bases). Trimming removed 4 bases at V and 3 bases at J, with 10 bases between. Germline CDR1 is DFQATT and CDR2 is SNEGSKA (reference sequence). CDR3 size: 12 residues.

The genes are TRBV29-1 and TRBJ2-1, with D perhaps matching TRBD1 (6 bases). The CDR3 sequence is 13 residues long. Trimming pared 7 bases from V and 4 bases from J, leaving 14 bases between. From germline, CDR1 is SQVTM and CDR2 ANQGSEA. CDR3 protein: CSGYSTGYNEQFF. CDR3 in DNA: TGCAGCGGGTATAGTACAGGGTACAATGAGCAGTTCTTC.

In this sample, this clonotype turned up a few times. The chain uses TRBV5-1 and TRBJ2-1, with a possible D match to TRBD2 (5 bases). Germline V CDR1 and CDR2: SGHRS, YFSETQ. Trimming pared 0 bases from V and 4 bases from J, leaving 8 bases between. The CDR3 runs to 14 residues. The DNA for the CDR3 is TGCGCCAGCAGCTTGGCCGAGCGGTACAATGAGCAGTTCTTC. Protein sequence: CASSLAERYNEQFF.

The J gene is TRBJ1-2, the V gene TRBV6-1; D ambiguous. Germline CDR1 MNHNS, CDR2 SASEGT. This CDR3 is built from 12 residues. Between the trimmed V and J ends, which lost 6 bases and 6 bases, there was a span of 11 bases. CDR3 protein: CASSSTIHGYTF. The DNA of the CDR3 is TGTGCCAGCAGCTCGACGATCCATGGCTACACCTTC.

This clonotype has more than one count but fewer than ten. The junction shows a germline mismatch at one end, possibly a read error. This chain connects TRBV18 to TRBJ2-7, with D hard to call. The CDR3 consists of 14 residues. Germline V CDR1 and CDR2: KGHSH, LQKENI. The DNA for the CDR3 is TGTGCCAGCTCACCTATGGACGGCTCCTGCGAGCAGTACTTC. This encodes CASSPMDGSCEQYF. Together with reference TRBV18 and TRBJ2-7, the CDR3 gives the full variable domain: NAGVMQNPRHLVRRRGQEARLRCSPMKGHSHVYWYRQLPEEGLKFMVYLQKENIIDESGMPKERFSAEFPKEGPSILRIQQVVRGDSAAYFCASSPMDGSCEQYFGPGTRLTVT.

This clonotype was observed a handful of times. This chain links TRBV7-9 with TRBJ2-1, with D perhaps matching TRBD1 or TRBD2 (6 bases each). The CDR3 totals 15 residues. Trimming left V 2 bases short and J 6 bases short, with 14 bases between. From germline, CDR1 is SEHNR and CDR2 FQNEAQ (reference sequence). The CDR3 here is CASSLRGGSANEQFF. CDR3 DNA: TGTGCCAGCAGCTTACGAGGGGGGTCGGCCAATGAGCAGTTCTTC. Full variable domain (remainder filled in from reference TRBV7-9 and TRBJ2-1): DTGVSQNPRHKITKRGQNVTFRCDPISEHNRLYWYRQTLGQGPEFLTYFQNEAQLEKSRLLSDRFSAERPKGSFSTLEIQRTEQGDSAMYLCASSLRGGSANEQFFGPGTRLTVL.

The V gene is TRBV6-6, the J gene TRBJ2-7, with a weak D call TRBD2 (5 bases). There are 14 residues in the CDR3. Looked up from germline, CDR1 is MNHNY and CDR2 is SVGAGI (reference sequence). Trimming took 2 bases from V and 4 from J, leaving 12 bases between them. The CDR3 nucleotides read TGTGCCAGCAGTTACGTTGGACTGAATTACGAGCAGTACTTC. This sequence encodes CASSYVGLNYEQYF.

This clonotype was found a few times. J is TRBJ2-7 and V is TRBV11-1, with D perhaps TRBD2 (7 bases). This CDR3 contains 15 residues. CDR1 is SGHAT, CDR2 FQDESV, per germline (reference sequence). The germline V and J ends were trimmed by 6 bases and 3 bases, with 18 bases remaining between them. The CDR3 DNA sequence: TGTGCCAGCAGATCCTTGGGGGCTAGCGGCTACGAGCAGTACTTC. Protein product: CASRSLGASGYEQYF.

This clonotype turned up a few times. The gene calls are TRBV20-1 and TRBJ2-5, with TRBD2 matching 9 bases. The CDR3 is 15 amino acids. CDR1 and CDR2 (germline): DFQATT, SNEGSKA (reference sequence). J was trimmed by 1 base and V by 7 bases; bases with no gene match: 10. The CDR3 loop reads CSVHLLAGIQETQYF. CDR3 in DNA: TGCAGTGTTCACCTACTAGCGGGTATCCAAGAGACCCAGTACTTC.

A few counts support this clonotype. The chain has TRBV7-2 and TRBJ1-5; D ambiguous. This CDR3 has 19 residues. Germline lookup yields CDR1 SGHTA and CDR2 FQGNSA. The V end was cut by 2 bases, the J end by 0 bases, with 20 bases between. CDR3 DNA sequence: TGTGCCAGCAGCTTATACCCCAGCCCGGCAGAGAATAGCAATCAGCCCCAGCATTTT. It translates to CASSLYPSPAENSNQPQHF. Variable domain in full (rest from reference TRBV7-2 and TRBJ1-5): GAGVSQSPSNKVTEKGKDVELRCDPISGHTALYWYRQSLGQGLEFLIYFQGNSAPDKSGLPSDRFSAERTGGSVSTLTIQRTQQEDSAVYLCASSLYPSPAENSNQPQHFGDGTRLSIL.

This sequence joins TRBV2 and TRBJ2-1, with 13 positions matching TRBD2. The CDR3 is 14 residues long. Trimming at V came to 6 bases and at J to 9 bases, leaving 5 bases not matched to a gene. Germline CDR1 is SNHLY and CDR2 is FYNNEI. CDR3 amino acids: CASRTSGRAAEQFF. The CDR3 region has the DNA TGTGCCAGCAGAACTAGCGGGAGGGCCGCTGAGCAGTTCTTC.

V is TRBV5-1 and J is TRBJ2-1; 12 nucleotides match TRBD2. V trimming: 8 bases; J trimming: 0 bases; junction bases outside the gene matches: 18. The CDR3 runs to 20 residues. Looked up from germline, CDR1 is SGHRS and CDR2 is YFSETQ. The CDR3 region has the DNA TGCGCCAGAACCGTCCATGAGCTAGCGGGGGGGTATTTCTCCTACAATGAGCAGTTCTTC. Translation: CARTVHELAGGYFSYNEQFF.

The chain uses TRBV11-1 and TRBJ2-7; D unresolved. Deletions cut 2 bases from V and 2 bases from J, with 13 bases between. This CDR3 spans 15 amino acids. Germline CDR1 reads SGHAT; CDR2 reads FQDESV (reference sequence). The CDR3 is CASSLSNAAPYEQYF. DNA of the CDR3: TGTGCCAGCAGCTTATCTAATGCCGCACCCTACGAGCAGTACTTC.

In its sample, this clonotype was seen a few times. This sequence joins TRBV28 and TRBJ2-3; 7 nucleotides match TRBD2. CDR3 length: 15 residues. V lost 5 bases, J lost 2 bases, and 7 bases stayed unmatched. The germline CDR1 and CDR2 sequences are MDHEN and SYDVKM. Here the CDR3 reads CASSPWGGDTDTQYF. Written as DNA, the CDR3 is TGTGCCAGCAGTCCATGGGGAGGGGACACAGATACGCAGTATTTT.

On this clonotype: The junction and the germline gene differ at one end; a read error may be behind it. CDR3 in amino acids: CASSQDFGRTYEQYF. The CDR3, as DNA: TGCGCCAGCAGCCAAGATTTTGGGAGAACCTATGAGCAGTACTTC. The chain couples TRBV4-3 to TRBJ2-1, with a tentative D call TRBD2 (5 bases). Gene TRBJ2-7 matches the end of the DNA better, so the J call may be wrong. Germline lookup yields CDR1 LGHNA and CDR2 YSLEER. This CDR3 spans 15 amino acids.

This chain connects TRBV12-3 or TRBV12-4 to TRBJ2-5, with no clear D. Trimming took off 2 bases at V and 3 bases at J, with 7 bases between the two ends. The length of the CDR3 is 13 residues. This CDR3 is CASSLRRKETQYF. CDR3 bases: TGTGCCAGCAGTTTACGGCGAAAAGAGACCCAGTACTTC.

The chain employs TRBV6-1 and TRBJ1-5; possible D gene TRBD1, 5 bases. Germline-derived CDR1 and CDR2 are MNHNS and SASEGT. Deletions cut 5 bases from V and 6 bases from J, with 11 bases between. CDR3 length: 13 amino acids. CDR3 region: CASSTQTAQPQHF. Here the CDR3 DNA reads TGTGCCAGCAGTACCCAGACAGCTCAGCCCCAGCATTTT.

The chain recombines TRBV29-1 with TRBJ1-5; D unresolved. V lost 5 bases and J lost 3, with 14 bases in between. The CDR3 length is 14 residues. Germline assignment: CDR1 SQVTM and CDR2 ANQGSEA. The CDR3 DNA reads as TGCAGCGTTAGGGAGACATCAGACAATCAGCCCCAGCATTTT. Protein product: CSVRETSDNQPQHF.

This chain links TRBV29-1 with TRBJ1-4, with D hard to call. Germline lookup yields CDR1 SQVTM and CDR2 ANQGSEA. Trimming removed 2 bases from V and 4 bases from J, with 8 bases in between. CDR3 size: 13 residues. This chain's CDR3 is CSVESLGNEKLFF. The CDR3 DNA reads as TGCAGCGTTGAAAGCCTCGGTAATGAAAAACTGTTTTTT.

Points on this clonotype: Being one base from a much bigger clone, this may be a read error. V is TRBV2 and J is TRBJ1-4; tentative D call: TRBD1 (6 bases). The CDR3 covers 14 residues. V was trimmed by 8 bases and J by 8 bases, leaving 18 bases between them. CDR1 and CDR2 from the germline V gene are SNHLY and FYNNEI. CDR3 protein: CASVGGLPGEKLFF. The CDR3 DNA is TGTGCCAGCGTGGGGGGGCTCCCTGGAGAAAAACTGTTTTTT.

The sample holds a few counts of this clonotype. The rearrangement joins TRBV3-1 to TRBJ2-5, with 8 bases matching TRBD1. V dropped 2 bases and J dropped 4; count of bases not matched to a gene: 6. This CDR3 is built from 15 residues. CDR1 and CDR2 from the germline V gene are LGHDT and YNNKEL (reference sequence). The CDR3 nucleotides read TGTGCCAGCAGCCAATTGACAGGGGCGAGAGAGACCCAGTACTTC. This sequence encodes CASSQLTGARETQYF.

This clonotype appeared once. The chain uses TRBV3-1 and TRBJ1-2, with D possibly matching TRBD1 (6 bases). V lost 5 bases and J 6 bases, leaving 10 bases between the germline ends. Germline CDR1 is LGHDT and CDR2 is YNNKEL (reference sequence). This CDR3 has 12 residues. The CDR3: CASSLQGHGYTF. DNA for the CDR3: TGTGCCAGCAGCTTACAGGGCCATGGCTACACCTTC.

The chain joins TRBV12-3 or TRBV12-4 to TRBJ2-1, with TRBD2 matching over 12 bases. Trimming cost V 3 bases and J 8 bases; bases outside gene matches: 5. The CDR3 has 15 residues. CDR3 loop: CASSLTSGRSDEQFF. The CDR3 DNA reads TGTGCCAGCAGTTTGACTAGCGGGAGATCCGATGAGCAGTTCTTC.

The chain couples TRBV6-1 to TRBJ1-5; 10 bases are a match to TRBD1. Looked up from germline, CDR1 is MNHNS and CDR2 is SASEGT. This CDR3 comprises 15 residues. V shed 3 bases and J 7 bases; nucleotides not matched to a gene: 6. The CDR3 sequence is CASSEGQGLGQPQHF. Here the CDR3 DNA reads TGTGCCAGCAGTGAGGGACAGGGGTTGGGGCAGCCCCAGCATTTT.

This clonotype was observed a few times. The J gene is TRBJ1-2, the V gene TRBV6-6, with D unresolved. Trimming left V 5 bases short and J 5 bases short, with 18 bases between. This CDR3 has 15 amino acids. The germline gives CDR1 MNHNY, CDR2 SVGAGI (reference sequence). The CDR3 spells CASSRPQTHPYGYTF. The CDR3 DNA sequence: TGTGCCAGCAGTAGGCCCCAAACCCATCCGTATGGCTACACCTTC.

This clonotype turned up a few times. The chain uses TRBV9 and TRBJ2-1; tentative D call: TRBD2 (5 bases). The CDR3 is made up of 16 amino acids. Germline values: CDR1 SGDLS, CDR2 YYNGEE. The ends were cut back, 0 bases at V and 5 bases at J, with 15 bases in the middle. CDR3 amino acids: CASSVGRGGRDNEQFF. The CDR3 DNA is TGTGCCAGCAGCGTAGGTCGGGGTGGGAGAGACAATGAGCAGTTCTTC.

The chain combines TRBV20-1 with TRBJ2-3; D is unclear. This CDR3 is built from 14 residues. Germline V gives CDR1 DFQATT, CDR2 SNEGSKA (reference sequence). The CDR3 region is CSSSVPVSTDTQYF. The CDR3 DNA reads as TGCAGCTCATCGGTCCCCGTTAGCACAGATACGCAGTATTTT.

The chain has TRBV28 and TRBJ1-6; a possible D gene is TRBD1 (6 bases). This CDR3 contains 15 residues. The ends were cut back, 6 bases at V and 9 bases at J, with 18 bases in the middle. Germline CDR1 and CDR2: MDHEN and SYDVKM. In DNA, the CDR3 is TGTGCCAGCAGCACGACAGGTTTAGGGGGTTCACCCCTCCACTTT. Its protein is CASSTTGLGGSPLHF.

This clonotype was counted a few times. V and J are TRBV7-2 and TRBJ2-1; possible D gene TRBD2, 5 bases. The CDR3 has 14 residues. The V end lost 0 bases, the J end lost 10 bases, and 13 bases lay between the germline ends. Germline CDR1 SGHTA, CDR2 FQGNSA. The CDR3: CASSLAGVQREQFF. The CDR3 nucleotides read TGTGCCAGCAGCTTAGCGGGAGTTCAACGAGAGCAGTTCTTC.

The rearrangement joins TRBV18 to TRBJ2-7; TRBD1 agrees at 7 bases. CDR1 is KGHSH, CDR2 LQKENI, per germline. The CDR3 is 16 residues long. The junction had 7 bases not matched to a gene; V was cut back by 2 bases and J by 0 bases. CDR3 nucleotide sequence: TGTGCCAGCTCACCAAGGGGGACAGCGAGCTCCTACGAGCAGTACTTC. This codes for CASSPRGTASSYEQYF.